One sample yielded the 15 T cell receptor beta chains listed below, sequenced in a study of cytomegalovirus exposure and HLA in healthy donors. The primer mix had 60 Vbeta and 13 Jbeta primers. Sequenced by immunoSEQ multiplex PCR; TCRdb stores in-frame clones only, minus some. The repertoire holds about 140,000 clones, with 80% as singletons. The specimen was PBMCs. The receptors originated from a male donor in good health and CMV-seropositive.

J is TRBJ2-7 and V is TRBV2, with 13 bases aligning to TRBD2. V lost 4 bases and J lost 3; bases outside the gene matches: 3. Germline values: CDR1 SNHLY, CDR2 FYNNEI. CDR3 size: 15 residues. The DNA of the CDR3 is TGTGCCAGCAGTGGACTAGCGGGGGGCCACTACGAGCAGTACTTC. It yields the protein CASSGLAGGHYEQYF.

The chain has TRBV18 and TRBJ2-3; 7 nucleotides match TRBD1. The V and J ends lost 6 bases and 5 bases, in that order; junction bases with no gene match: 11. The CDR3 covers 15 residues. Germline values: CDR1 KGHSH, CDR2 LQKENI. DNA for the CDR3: TGTGCCAGCTCCGTGTTCGAGACAGGGAGAGATACGCAGTATTTT. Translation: CASSVFETGRDTQYF.

The CDR3 is CASSMDLIQETQYF. The DNA of the CDR3 is TGTGCCAGCAGCATGGACTTGATCCAAGAGACCCAGTACTTC. The genes are TRBV5-6 and TRBJ2-5; D perhaps matches TRBD2 (5 bases). The germline gives CDR1 SGHDT, CDR2 YYEEEE. This CDR3 has 14 amino acids. Trimming left V 4 bases short and J 1 base short, with 11 bases between.

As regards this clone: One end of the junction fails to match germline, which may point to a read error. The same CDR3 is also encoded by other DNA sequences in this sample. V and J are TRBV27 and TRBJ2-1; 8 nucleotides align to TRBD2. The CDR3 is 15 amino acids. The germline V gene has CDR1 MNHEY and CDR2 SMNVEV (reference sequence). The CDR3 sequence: CASSPGLAGHNEQFF. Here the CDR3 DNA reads TGCGCCAGCAGCCCTGGCCTAGCGGGCCACAATGAGCAGTTCTTC.

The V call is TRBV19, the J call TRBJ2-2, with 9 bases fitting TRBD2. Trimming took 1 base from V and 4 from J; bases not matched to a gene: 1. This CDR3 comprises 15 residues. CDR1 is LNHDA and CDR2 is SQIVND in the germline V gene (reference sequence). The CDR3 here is CASSIGGRGTGELFF. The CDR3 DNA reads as TGTGCCAGTAGTATAGGCGGGAGGGGCACCGGGGAGCTGTTTTTT.

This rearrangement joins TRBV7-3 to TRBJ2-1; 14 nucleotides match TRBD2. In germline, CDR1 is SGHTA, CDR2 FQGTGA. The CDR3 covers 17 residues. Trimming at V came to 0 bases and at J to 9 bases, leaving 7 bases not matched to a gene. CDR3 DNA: TGTGCCAGCAGCTTAACGGGGGGACTAGCGGGAGCGGCTGAGCAGTTCTTC. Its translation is CASSLTGGLAGAAEQFF.

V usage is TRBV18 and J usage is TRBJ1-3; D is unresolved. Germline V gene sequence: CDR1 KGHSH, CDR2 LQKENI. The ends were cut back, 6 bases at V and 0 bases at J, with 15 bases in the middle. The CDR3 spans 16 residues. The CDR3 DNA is TGTGCCAGCTCCTTGTCCGCATTGAGCTCTGGAAACACCATATATTTT. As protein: CASSLSALSSGNTIYF.

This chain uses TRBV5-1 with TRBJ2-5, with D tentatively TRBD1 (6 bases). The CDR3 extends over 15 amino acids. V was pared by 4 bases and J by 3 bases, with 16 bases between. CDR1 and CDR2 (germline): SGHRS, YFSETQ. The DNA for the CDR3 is TGCGCCAGCAGCCGGCAAGGGGGACGGGAAGAGACCCAGTACTTC. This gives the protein CASSRQGGREETQYF.

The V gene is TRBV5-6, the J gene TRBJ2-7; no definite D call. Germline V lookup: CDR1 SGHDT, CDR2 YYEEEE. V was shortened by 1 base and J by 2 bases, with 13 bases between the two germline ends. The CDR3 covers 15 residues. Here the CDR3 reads CASSLIELLTYEQYF. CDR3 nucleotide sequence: TGTGCCAGCAGCTTGATCGAACTCCTAACCTACGAGCAGTACTTC.

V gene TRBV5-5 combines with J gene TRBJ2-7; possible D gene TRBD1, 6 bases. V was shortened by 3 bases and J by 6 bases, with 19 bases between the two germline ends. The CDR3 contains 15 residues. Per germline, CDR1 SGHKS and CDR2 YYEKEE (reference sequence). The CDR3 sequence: CASSWDMFVGIEQYF. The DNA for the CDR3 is TGTGCCAGCAGCTGGGACATGTTCGTGGGTATCGAGCAGTACTTC.

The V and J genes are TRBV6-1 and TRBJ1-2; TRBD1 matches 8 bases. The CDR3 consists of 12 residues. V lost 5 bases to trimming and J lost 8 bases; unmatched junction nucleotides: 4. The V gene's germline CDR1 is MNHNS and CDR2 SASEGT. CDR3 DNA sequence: TGTGCCAGCAGTTTACAGGGGGACGGCTACACCTTC. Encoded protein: CASSLQGDGYTF.

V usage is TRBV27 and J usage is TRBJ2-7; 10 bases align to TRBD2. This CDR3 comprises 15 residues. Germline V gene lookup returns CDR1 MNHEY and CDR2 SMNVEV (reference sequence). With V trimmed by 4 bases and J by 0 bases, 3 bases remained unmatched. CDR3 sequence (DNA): TGTGCCAGCAGTTGGACTAGCGGACCCTCCTACGAGCAGTACTTC. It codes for CASSWTSGPSYEQYF.

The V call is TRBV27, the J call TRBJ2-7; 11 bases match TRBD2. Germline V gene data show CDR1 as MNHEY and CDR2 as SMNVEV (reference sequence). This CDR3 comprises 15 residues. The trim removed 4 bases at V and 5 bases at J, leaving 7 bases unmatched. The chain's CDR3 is CASSSLAGGWNEQYF. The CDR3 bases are TGTGCCAGCAGTTCCCTAGCGGGAGGTTGGAACGAGCAGTACTTC.

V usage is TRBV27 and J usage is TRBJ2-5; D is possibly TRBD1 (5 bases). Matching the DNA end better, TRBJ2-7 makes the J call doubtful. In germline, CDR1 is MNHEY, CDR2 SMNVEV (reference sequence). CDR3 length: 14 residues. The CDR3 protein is CASTPPGRSYEQYF. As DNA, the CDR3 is TGTGCCAGCACTCCGCCAGGGCGATCCTACGAGCAGTACTTC.

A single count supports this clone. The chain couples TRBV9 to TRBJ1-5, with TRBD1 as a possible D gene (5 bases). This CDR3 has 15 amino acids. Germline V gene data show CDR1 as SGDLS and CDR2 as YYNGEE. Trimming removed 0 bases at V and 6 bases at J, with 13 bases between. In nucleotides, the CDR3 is TGTGCCAGCAGCGTAGCGGGGGGGAAGAGTCAGCCCCAGCATTTT. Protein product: CASSVAGGKSQPQHF.